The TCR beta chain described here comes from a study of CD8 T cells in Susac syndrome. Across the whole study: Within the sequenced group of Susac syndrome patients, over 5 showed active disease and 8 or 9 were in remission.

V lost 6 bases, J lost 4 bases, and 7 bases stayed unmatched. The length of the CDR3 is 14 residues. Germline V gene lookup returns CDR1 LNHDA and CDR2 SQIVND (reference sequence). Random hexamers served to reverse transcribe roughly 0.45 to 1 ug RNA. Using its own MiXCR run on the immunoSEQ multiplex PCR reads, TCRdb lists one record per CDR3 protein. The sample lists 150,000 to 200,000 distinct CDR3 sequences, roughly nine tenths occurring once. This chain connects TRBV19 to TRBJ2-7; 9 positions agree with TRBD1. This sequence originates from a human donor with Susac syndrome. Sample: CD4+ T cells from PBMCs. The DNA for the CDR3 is TGTGCCAGTAGCACCGGGACAGGGTATTACGAGCAGTACTTC. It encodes CASSTGTGYYEQYF.